The 3 T cell receptor beta chains below come from one sample, sequenced in a study of OX40 agonist ivuxolimab in advanced cancers. The data were produced by immunoSEQ multiplex PCR, yet TCRdb's version contains in-frame clones alone and is incomplete. The repertoire includes fewer than 55,000 clones, roughly 80% of them detected once, and more than 1.5% sits in the top ten. The sequenced sample was CD4+ or CD8+ T cells sorted from blood, obtained in a trial of the OX40 agonist ivuxolimab. The receptors come from an adult with an advanced solid tumor such as melanoma, head and neck, liver or kidney cancer.

This clone was detected only a few times. The chain uses TRBV5-1 and TRBJ2-7; no firm D call. Between the trimmed V and J ends, which lost 6 bases and 4 bases, there was a span of 17 bases. This CDR3 is 14 amino acids long. Per the germline V gene, CDR1 is SGHRS and CDR2 is YFSETQ. As DNA, the CDR3 is TGCGCCAGCACCCTATCCGGAACGAGTTACGAGCAGTACTTC. The encoded protein is CASTLSGTSYEQYF.

This chain uses TRBV19 with TRBJ2-3; 7 nucleotides agree with TRBD1. This CDR3 spans 15 amino acids. The germline CDR1 and CDR2 sequences are LNHDA and SQIVND (reference sequence). The V gene end was trimmed by 5 bases and the J gene end by 2 bases; junction bases not matched to a gene: 7. Here the CDR3 reads CASSSQGEFTDTQYF. CDR3 nucleotides: TGTGCCAGTAGTTCCCAGGGGGAATTCACAGATACGCAGTATTTT.

This chain uses TRBV5-5 with TRBJ1-2; D uncertain. From germline, CDR1 is SGHKS and CDR2 YYEKEE (reference sequence). This CDR3 spans 12 amino acids. Trimming took 3 bases from V and 8 from J, leaving 11 bases between them. The CDR3 here is CASSSADRGYTF. The CDR3 DNA reads as TGTGCCAGCAGCTCAGCAGATAGAGGCTACACCTTC.